This is a list of T cell receptor beta chains from one sample in a study of T cell responses to AZD1222 COVID-19 vaccine. Generated by immunoSEQ multiplex PCR, the TCRdb table keeps only in-frame clones and is missing some. This sample has around 140,000 clones, with roughly 88% found just once. The sample here was peripheral blood, taken 28 days after the second dose of the MenACWY control vaccine. The receptors were sampled from an adult who received the MenACWY meningococcal vaccine as a control. The CDR3 runs from the conserved cysteine through the conserved F or W. D genes are given only for firm matches. Not every row has a clone size; where given, it reads once, few, many or a size class.

D gene	J gene	clone size	V gene	CDR3 protein	CDR3 DNA
TRBD2	TRBJ2-5	few	TRBV6-2/TRBV6-3	CASSRTSGGQETQYF	TGTGCCAGCAGTAGGACTAGCGGGGGCCAAGAGACCCAGTACTTC
-	TRBJ1-5	-	TRBV5-6	CASSLSWGEPQHF	TGTGCCAGCAGCTTGAGTTGGGGGGAGCCCCAGCATTTT
-	TRBJ2-1	-	TRBV19	CASSSGDMTYNEQFF	TGTGCCAGTAGTTCAGGGGATATGACCTACAATGAGCAGTTCTTC
TRBD1	TRBJ1-5	-	TRBV4-3	CASSQDPQGGYSNQPQHF	TGCGCCAGCAGCCAAGACCCACAGGGGGGTTATAGCAATCAGCCCCAGCATTTT
-	TRBJ1-1	few	TRBV11-3	CASQENTEAFF	TGTGCCAGCCAGGAGAACACTGAAGCTTTCTTT
TRBD1	TRBJ2-7	-	TRBV2	CASSLSGTGHYEQYF	TGTGCCAGCAGTTTATCCGGGACAGGGCACTACGAGCAGTACTTC
-	TRBJ1-1	-	TRBV4-1	CASSQDSRGPEAFF	TGCGCCAGCAGCCAAGATTCCAGGGGACCTGAAGCTTTCTTT
-	TRBJ1-1	once	TRBV11-2	CASSLQVGRTEAFF	TGTGCCAGCAGCTTACAGGTGGGGAGGACTGAAGCTTTCTTT
TRBD1	TRBJ1-1	-	TRBV7-3	CASSAQPQGGNPEAFF	TGTGCCAGCAGCGCCCAACCCCAGGGGGGCAACCCTGAAGCTTTCTTT
-	TRBJ2-1	-	TRBV7-9	CASSFGTVYNEQFF	TGTGCCAGCAGCTTCGGGACTGTCTACAATGAGCAGTTCTTC
-	TRBJ1-3	-	TRBV5-1	CASSLDRGNTIYF	TGCGCCAGCAGCTTGGACCGGGGAAACACCATATATTTT
TRBD2	TRBJ2-2	-	TRBV9	CASSVSRGLGITGELFF	TGTGCCAGCAGCGTGAGTAGGGGACTAGGCATCACCGGGGAGCTGTTTTTT
-	TRBJ1-2	-	TRBV19	CASTIRGGIGGYTF	TGTGCCAGTACCATACGTGGAGGAATCGGGGGCTACACCTTC
-	TRBJ1-4	-	TRBV25-1	CASSHTPATNEKLFF	TGTGCCAGCTCTCACACCCCAGCAACTAATGAAAAACTGTTTTTT
-	TRBJ2-5	-	TRBV6-5	CASSSPRGPGKTQYF	TGTGCCAGCAGTTCCCCCCGGGGGCCAGGAAAGACCCAGTACTTC
-	TRBJ2-7	-	TRBV27	CASSKDREGGRTYEQYF	TGTGCCAGCAGCAAGGACAGGGAGGGGGGACGGACCTACGAGCAGTACTTC
-	TRBJ1-3	-	TRBV19	CASSIRTASSGNTIYF	TGTGCCAGTAGTATCCGTACTGCAAGCTCTGGAAACACCATATATTTT
-	TRBJ2-5	-	TRBV7-3	CASSLFIKETQYF	TGTGCCAGCAGCTTATTTATAAAGGAGACCCAGTACTTC
TRBD2	TRBJ2-1	-	TRBV5-4	CASSTGGSGGPGNEQFF	TGTGCCAGCAGCACCGGGGGTAGCGGGGGGCCAGGGAATGAGCAGTTCTTC
-	TRBJ2-7	-	TRBV15	CATSREVAYEQYF	TGTGCCACCAGCAGGGAAGTAGCCTACGAGCAGTACTTC
-	TRBJ1-3	-	TRBV4-3	CASSSTRGGNTIYF	TGCGCCAGCAGCTCAACACGGGGTGGAAACACCATATATTTT
-	TRBJ2-7	-	TRBV3-1/TRBV3-2	CASSPGRYEQYF	TGTGCCAGCAGCCCGGGACGCTACGAGCAGTACTTC
-	TRBJ2-5	-	TRBV6-2/TRBV6-3	CASSYQTSQETQYF	TGTGCCAGCAGTTACCAGACTAGTCAAGAGACCCAGTACTTC
TRBD1	TRBJ2-7	-	TRBV11-2	CASSVRQGTEQYF	TGTGCCAGCAGCGTAAGACAGGGAACCGAGCAGTACTTC
TRBD1	TRBJ2-7	-	TRBV2	CARSGTGGIGQYF	TGTGCCAGATCCGGGACAGGGGGCATCGGGCAGTACTTC
-	TRBJ2-5	-	TRBV4-2	CASSREGRETQYF	TGTGCCAGCAGCCGAGAGGGGAGAGAGACCCAGTACTTC
-	TRBJ2-7	few	TRBV28	CASSLFRYEQYF	TGTGCCAGCAGTTTATTTCGGTACGAGCAGTACTTC
TRBD1	TRBJ1-4	-	TRBV28	CASSSGQISEKLFF	TGTGCCAGCAGTTCGGGACAGATATCTGAAAAACTGTTTTTT